The rows below give T cell receptor beta chains drawn from one sample of a study of Graves' ophthalmopathy and Graves' hyperthyroidism. Via MiXCR, TCRdb re-called the multiplex PCR reads, giving one row per CDR3 protein. The repertoire holds 560,000 or so distinct CDR3 sequences, with about two fifths as singletons. Sequencing was carried out using peripheral blood or thyroid tissue (not recorded which). Source of these receptors: an adult man with Graves' hyperthyroidism. Both conserved end residues are part of each CDR3. The D gene is left open where the match is weak. Size is omitted from some rows. Given values are once, few, many or a class for expanded clones.

d_call clone_size j_call v_call cdr3_aa cdr3_nt
. many TRBJ2-3 TRBV7-8 CASSLSPGASTDTQYF TGTGCCAGCAGCCTTTCCCCGGGAGCTAGCACAGATACGCAGTATTTT
. . TRBJ1-3 TRBV12-3/TRBV12-4 CASSLFTGNTIYF TGTGCCAGCAGTTTATTTACTGGAAACACCATATATTTT
. few TRBJ1-1 TRBV20-1 CSAWGHGGGNTEAFF TGCAGTGCTTGGGGTCATGGGGGGGGGAACACTGAAGCTTTCTTT
. many TRBJ2-6 TRBV7-3 CASSIKGTGANVLTF TGTGCCAGCAGCATAAAGGGGACTGGGGCCAACGTCCTGACTTTC
. few TRBJ2-5 TRBV6-6 CASSEGREETQYF TGTGCCAGCAGTGAAGGCAGGGAGGAGACCCAGTACTTC
TRBD1 many TRBJ2-7 TRBV7-9 CASSLGQGIPTRQYF TGTGCCAGCAGCTTGGGACAGGGAATTCCTACGAGGCAGTACTTC
. many TRBJ1-2 TRBV6-6 CASIPDGNYGYTF TGTGCCAGCATCCCTGATGGCAACTATGGCTACACCTTC
TRBD2 many TRBJ2-7 TRBV20-1 CSARPGSGRANEQYF TGCAGTGCTAGACCTGGTAGCGGGAGGGCCAACGAGCAGTACTTC
. few TRBJ2-2 TRBV10-3 CASRGTGYAGELFF TGTGCCAGCAGAGGAACAGGGTACGCCGGGGAGCTGTTTTTT
. . TRBJ1-1 TRBV5-1 CASTSGRGLTEAFF .
. . TRBJ2-2 TRBV15 CATSGGEERAAGELFF TGTGCCACCAGCGGGGGAGAGGAACGAGCAGCCGGGGAGCTGTTTTTT
. many TRBJ1-6 TRBV7-8 CASSLVAEVVSPLHF TGTGCCAGCAGCTTAGTCGCAGAGGTGGTCTCACCCCTCCACTTT
. . TRBJ1-6 TRBV7-9 CATAGTSRDSPLHF TGTGCCACCGCCGGGACCTCCAGGGACTCACCCCTCCACTTT
TRBD2 . TRBJ2-3 TRBV29-1 CSVEARGGRADTQYF TGCAGCGTTGAAGCCCGGGGCGGGAGAGCAGATACGCAGTATTTT
TRBD1 many TRBJ2-7 TRBV20-1 CSARDGRGINEQYF TGCAGTGCTAGAGACGGCAGGGGGATCAACGAGCAGTACTTC
TRBD2 few TRBJ2-7 TRBV6-4 CASSYSGTSGDEQYF TGTGCCAGCAGTTACTCGGGGACTAGCGGAGACGAGCAGTACTTC
. many TRBJ1-2 TRBV12-3/TRBV12-4 CASSATGYRGYGYTF TGTGCCAGCAGCGCAACAGGGTATAGAGGCTATGGCTACACCTTC
. many TRBJ1-6 TRBV20-1 CSAREGGLNSPLHF TGCAGTGCTAGAGAGGGGGGGCTGAATTCACCCCTCCACTTT
. many TRBJ2-7 TRBV30 CAWRLASEQYF TGTGCCTGGAGGCTAGCTAGCGAGCAGTACTTC
TRBD2 . TRBJ2-7 TRBV6-2/TRBV6-3 CASRPPSGGPYEQYF TGTGCCAGCAGGCCTCCTAGCGGGGGGCCCTACGAGCAGTACTTC
TRBD1 many TRBJ1-5 TRBV2 CASAYRGGNQPQHF TGTGCCAGCGCGTACAGGGGGGGGAATCAGCCCCAGCATTTT
TRBD1 . TRBJ2-5 TRBV10-2 CASSARPGQAQETQYF TGTGCCAGCAGCGCCCGACCAGGACAGGCCCAAGAGACCCAGTACTTC
TRBD1 many TRBJ1-1 TRBV6-1 CASNGQGEAFF TGTGCCAGCAATGGACAGGGTGAAGCTTTCTTT
TRBD1 many TRBJ1-1 TRBV7-9 CASRNGRDRGYMNTEAFF TGTGCCAGCAGGAACGGGAGGGACAGGGGTTATATGAACACTGAAGCTTTCTTT
TRBD1 . TRBJ1-3 TRBV2 CASRRDRGANTIYF TGTGCCAGCAGACGGGACAGGGGGGCGAACACCATATATTTT
TRBD2 many TRBJ2-6 TRBV20-1 CSASQLAGYSGANVLTF TGCAGTGCTAGTCAACTAGCGGGATACTCTGGGGCCAACGTCCTGACTTTC
. many TRBJ2-5 TRBV20-1 CSARTVRGETQYF TGCAGTGCTCGGACGGTGAGAGGAGAGACCCAGTACTTC
. . TRBJ1-4 TRBV5-1 CASSLLAGGMEKLFF TGCGCCAGCAGCCTACTAGCGGGAGGTATGGAAAAACTGTTTTTT
. many TRBJ2-7 TRBV7-2 CASGTFSYEQYF TGTGCCAGCGGCACGTTCTCCTACGAGCAGTACTTC
. many TRBJ1-1 TRBV29-1 CSVAGRLNTEAFF TGCAGCGTTGCTGGGCGGCTGAACACTGAAGCTTTCTTT
TRBD1 . TRBJ2-7 TRBV3-1 CASSQEPGGEVRIRGEQYF TGTGCCAGCAGCCAAGAGCCAGGGGGCGAAGTCCGAATACGGGGGGAGCAGTACTTC
TRBD1 . TRBJ1-4 TRBV4-2 CASSQGAGTGGVATNEKLFF TGTGCCAGCAGCCAAGGGGCGGGGACAGGGGGCGTTGCAACTAATGAAAAACTGTTTTTT
. many TRBJ2-5 TRBV15 CATSRDTGQETQYF TGTGCCACCAGCAGAGATACAGGCCAAGAGACCCAGTACTTC
. many TRBJ2-7 TRBV10-3 CAISASAISYEQYF TGTGCCATCAGCGCGTCAGCTATATCCTACGAGCAGTACTTC
. many TRBJ2-7 TRBV10-3 CAIRLDSASYEQYF TGTGCCATCAGGCTCGATAGCGCATCCTACGAGCAGTACTTC
. once TRBJ2-7 TRBV7-8 CASTGTSYEQYF TGTGCCAGCACCGGGACGTCCTACGAGCAGTACTTC
TRBD1 many TRBJ2-2 TRBV12-3/TRBV12-4 CASRGTVTGELFF TGTGCCAGCAGGGGGACAGTGACCGGGGAGCTGTTTTTT
. many TRBJ1-1 TRBV6-5 CASSYSPGDTEAFF TGTGCCAGCAGTTACAGTCCAGGGGACACTGAAGCTTTCTTT
. many TRBJ1-2 TRBV2 CASSEKGFYGYTF TGTGCCAGCAGTGAAAAAGGGTTCTATGGCTACACCTTC
. many TRBJ2-2 TRBV7-6 CASSPQPGIRPTGELFF TGTGCCAGCAGCCCCCAACCGGGTATCCGACCCACCGGGGAGCTGTTTTTT
. many TRBJ1-5 TRBV5-1 CASSAVGNQPQHF TGCGCCAGCAGCGCAGTGGGCAATCAGCCCCAGCATTTT
. many TRBJ2-7 TRBV29-1 CSGGEPYEQYF TGCAGCGGTGGGGAGCCCTACGAGCAGTACTTC
TRBD1 . TRBJ2-1 TRBV5-1 CASSRRGDRDNEQFF TGCGCCAGCAGCCGCCGTGGAGACAGGGACAATGAGCAGTTCTTC
TRBD2 . TRBJ2-5 TRBV3-1 CASSQGGRAEETQYF TGTGCCAGCAGCCAGGGCGGGAGGGCCGAAGAGACCCAGTACTTC
TRBD1 . TRBJ1-2 TRBV29-1 CSARQGLGVYGYTF TGCAGCGCCAGACAGGGCTTAGGAGTCTATGGCTACACCTTC
TRBD1 . TRBJ2-7 TRBV7-9 CASSFRDRGDTQYF TGTGCCAGCAGCTTCCGGGACAGGGGGGATACGCAGTACTTC
. many TRBJ2-2 TRBV10-3 CAIRGGQNTGELFF TGTGCCATCAGAGGGGGACAGAACACCGGGGAGCTGTTTTTT